This TCR beta chain was obtained from a study of Ad26.COV2.S vaccination and SARS-CoV-2 variants. As for the study in general: Each vaccinee took Ad26.COV2.S intramuscularly, once or twice 56 days apart. The study's findings and limits: Responses of spike-specific T cells (both CD8+ and CD4+) reportedly showed substantial breadth after vaccination. Placebo recipients trailed vaccine recipients in spike-specific TCR breadth.

This CDR3 spans 14 amino acids. Germline V gene data show CDR1 as MNHEY and CDR2 as SVGAGI. Trimming pared 6 bases from V and 6 bases from J, leaving 18 bases between. Regarding treatment: about 20 received Ad26.COV2.S at low or high dose, single or two shots; five or six received placebo; per-sample allocation not given. Sampling occurred on day 63 after the first vaccine or placebo injection. Measured with immunoSEQ multiplex PCR; TCRdb has only the in-frame clones, and not every one. Of about 370,000 clones listed, 80% to 90% were seen once; the top ten hold 3.5%. This clone came up once. Antigen specificity is unknown.

This specimen consisted of peripheral blood, obtained in a trial of Ad26.COV2.S vaccine versus placebo. This chain connects TRBV6-5 to TRBJ2-7; D is perhaps TRBD1 (6 bases). The source is a person between 18 and 60 years old who received the Ad26.COV2.S COVID-19 vaccine or a placebo. CDR3 in amino acids: CASRREREGGEQYF. The CDR3 nucleotides are TGTGCCAGCAGAAGGGAGAGGGAAGGGGGCGAGCAGTACTTC.